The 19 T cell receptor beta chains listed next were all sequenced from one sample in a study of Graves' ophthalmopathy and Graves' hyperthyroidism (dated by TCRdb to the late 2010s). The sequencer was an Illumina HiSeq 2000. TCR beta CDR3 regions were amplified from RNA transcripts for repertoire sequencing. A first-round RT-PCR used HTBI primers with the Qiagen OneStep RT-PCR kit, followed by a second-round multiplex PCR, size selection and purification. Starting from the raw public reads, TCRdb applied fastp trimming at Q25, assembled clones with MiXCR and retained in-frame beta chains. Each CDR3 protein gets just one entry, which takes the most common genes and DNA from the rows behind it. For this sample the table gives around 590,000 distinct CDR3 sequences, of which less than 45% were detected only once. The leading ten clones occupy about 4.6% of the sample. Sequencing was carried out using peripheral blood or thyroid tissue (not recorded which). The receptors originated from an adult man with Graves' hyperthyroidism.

The CDR3 reads CASSQGGLGNTEAFF. CDR3 in DNA: TGCGCCAGCAGCCAAGGGGGGCTGGGGAACACTGAAGCTTTCTTT. The V call is TRBV4-1, the J call TRBJ1-1; a weak D match, TRBD1 (6 bases). Germline CDR1 MGHRA, CDR2 YSYEKL. The CDR3 consists of 15 residues. V dropped 1 base and J dropped 1 base, with 10 bases sitting between them.

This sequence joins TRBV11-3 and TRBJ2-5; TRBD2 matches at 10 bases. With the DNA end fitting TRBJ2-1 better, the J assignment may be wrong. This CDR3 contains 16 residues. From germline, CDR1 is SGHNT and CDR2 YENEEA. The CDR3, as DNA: TGTGCCAGCAGCTTAGATCTAGCGGGAGTTTCCTATGAGCAGTTCTTC. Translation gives CASSLDLAGVSYEQFF.

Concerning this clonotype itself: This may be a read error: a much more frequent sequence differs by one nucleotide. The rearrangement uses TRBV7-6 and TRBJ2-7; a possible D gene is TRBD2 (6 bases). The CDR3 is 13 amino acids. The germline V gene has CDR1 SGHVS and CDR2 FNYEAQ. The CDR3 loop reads CVSSLRTTYEQYF. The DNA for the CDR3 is TGTGTCAGCAGCTTAAGGACTACCTACGAGCAGTACTTC.

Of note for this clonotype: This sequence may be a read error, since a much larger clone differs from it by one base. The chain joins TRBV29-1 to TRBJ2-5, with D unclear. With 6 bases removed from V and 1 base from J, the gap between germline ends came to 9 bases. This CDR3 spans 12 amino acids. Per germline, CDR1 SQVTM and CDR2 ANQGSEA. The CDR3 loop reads CSVRVLQETQYF. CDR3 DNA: TGCAGCGTAAGGGTCCTCCAAGAGACCCAGTACTTC.

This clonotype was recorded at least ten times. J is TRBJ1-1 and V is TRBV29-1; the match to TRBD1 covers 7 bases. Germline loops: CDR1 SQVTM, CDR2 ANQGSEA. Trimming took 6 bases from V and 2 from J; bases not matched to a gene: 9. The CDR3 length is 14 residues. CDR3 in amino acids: CSVEWTGPNTEAFF. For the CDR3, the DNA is TGCAGCGTGGAATGGACAGGACCAAACACTGAAGCTTTCTTT.

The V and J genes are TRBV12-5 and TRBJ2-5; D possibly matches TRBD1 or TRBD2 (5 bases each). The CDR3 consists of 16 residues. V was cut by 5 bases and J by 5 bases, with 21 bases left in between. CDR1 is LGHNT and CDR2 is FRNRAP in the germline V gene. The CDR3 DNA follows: TGTGCTAGTGGTCCCTCGACGGGACCCGAGTGGGAGACCCAGTACTTC. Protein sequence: CASGPSTGPEWETQYF.

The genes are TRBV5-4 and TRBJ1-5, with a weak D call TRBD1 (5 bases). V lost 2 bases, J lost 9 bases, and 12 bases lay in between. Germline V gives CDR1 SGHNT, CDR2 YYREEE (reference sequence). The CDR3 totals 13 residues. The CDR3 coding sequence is TGTGCCAGCAGCTTTAGGGGCCGTCCGCCCCAGCATTTT. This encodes CASSFRGRPPQHF.

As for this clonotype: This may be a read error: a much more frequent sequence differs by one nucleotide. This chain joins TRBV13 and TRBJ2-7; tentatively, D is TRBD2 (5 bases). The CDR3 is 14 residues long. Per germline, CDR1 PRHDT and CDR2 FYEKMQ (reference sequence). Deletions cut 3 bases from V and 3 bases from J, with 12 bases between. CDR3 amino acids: CASSFYNRDYEQYF. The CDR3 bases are TGTGCCAGCAGCTTTTATAACCGGGACTACGAGCAGTACTTC.

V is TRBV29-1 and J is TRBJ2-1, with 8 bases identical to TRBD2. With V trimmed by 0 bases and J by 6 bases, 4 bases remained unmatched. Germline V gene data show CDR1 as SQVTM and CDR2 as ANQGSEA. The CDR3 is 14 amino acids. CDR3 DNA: TGCAGCGTTGAAGAGCGGGAGGTCCCCAATGAGCAGTTCTTC. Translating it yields CSVEEREVPNEQFF.

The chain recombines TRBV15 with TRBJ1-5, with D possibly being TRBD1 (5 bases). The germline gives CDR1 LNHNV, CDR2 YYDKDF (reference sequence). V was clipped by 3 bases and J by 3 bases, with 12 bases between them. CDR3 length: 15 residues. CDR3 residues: CATSSRGQANQPQHF. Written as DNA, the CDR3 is TGTGCCACCAGCAGTAGAGGACAAGCCAATCAGCCCCAGCATTTT.

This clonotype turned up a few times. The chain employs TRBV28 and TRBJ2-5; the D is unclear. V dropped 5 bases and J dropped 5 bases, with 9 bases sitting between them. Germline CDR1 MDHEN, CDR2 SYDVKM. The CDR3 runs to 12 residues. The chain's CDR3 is CASSLLRETQYF. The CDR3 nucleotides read TGTGCCAGCAGTCTTCTGCGTGAGACCCAGTACTTC.

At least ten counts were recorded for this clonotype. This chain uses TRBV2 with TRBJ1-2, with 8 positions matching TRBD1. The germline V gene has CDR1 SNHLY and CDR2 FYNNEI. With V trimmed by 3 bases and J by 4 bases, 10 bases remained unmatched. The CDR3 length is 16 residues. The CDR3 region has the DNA TGTGCCAGCAGTGAGCAAAATCCAGGGGGCGGCTATGGCTACACCTTC. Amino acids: CASSEQNPGGGYGYTF.

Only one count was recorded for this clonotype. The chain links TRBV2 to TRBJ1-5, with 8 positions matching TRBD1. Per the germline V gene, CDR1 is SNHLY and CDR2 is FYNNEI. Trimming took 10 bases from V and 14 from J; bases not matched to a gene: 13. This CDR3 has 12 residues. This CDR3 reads CANRQGTAYEHF. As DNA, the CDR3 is TGTGCCAACAGACAGGGGACAGCCTACGAGCATTTT.

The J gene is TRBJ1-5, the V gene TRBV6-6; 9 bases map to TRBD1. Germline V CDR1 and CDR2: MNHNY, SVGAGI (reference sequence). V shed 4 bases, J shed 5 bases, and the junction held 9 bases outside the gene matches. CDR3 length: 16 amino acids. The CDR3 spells CASSFWDRVDDQPQHF. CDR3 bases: TGTGCCAGCAGTTTCTGGGACAGGGTTGACGATCAGCCCCAGCATTTT.

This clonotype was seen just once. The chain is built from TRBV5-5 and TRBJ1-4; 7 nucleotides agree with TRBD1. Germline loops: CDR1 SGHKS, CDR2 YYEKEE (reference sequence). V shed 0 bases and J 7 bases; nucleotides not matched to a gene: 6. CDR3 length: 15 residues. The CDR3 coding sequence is TGTGCCAGCAGCTTGGTCGAGACAGGGCGTGAAAAACTGTTTTTT. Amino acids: CASSLVETGREKLFF.

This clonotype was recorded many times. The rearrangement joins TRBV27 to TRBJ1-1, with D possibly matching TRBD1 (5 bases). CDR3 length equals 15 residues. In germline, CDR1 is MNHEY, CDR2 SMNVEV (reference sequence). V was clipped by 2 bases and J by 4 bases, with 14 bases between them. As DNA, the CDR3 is TGTGCCAGCAGTTTAGCAGGGTTTAGGAGCACTGAAGCTTTCTTT. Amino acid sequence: CASSLAGFRSTEAFF.

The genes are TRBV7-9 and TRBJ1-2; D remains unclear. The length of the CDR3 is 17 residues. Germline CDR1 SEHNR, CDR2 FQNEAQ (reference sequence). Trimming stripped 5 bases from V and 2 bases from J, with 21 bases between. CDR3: CASSPPVLGLANYGYTF. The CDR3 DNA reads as TGTGCCAGCAGCCCCCCCGTGTTGGGTCTTGCAAACTATGGCTACACCTTC.

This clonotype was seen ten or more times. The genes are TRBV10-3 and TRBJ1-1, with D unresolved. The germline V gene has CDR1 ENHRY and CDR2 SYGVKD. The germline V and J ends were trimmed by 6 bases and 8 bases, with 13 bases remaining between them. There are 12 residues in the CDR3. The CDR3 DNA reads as TGTGCCATCAGCGACCTGTCCGGGGAAGCTTTCTTT. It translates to CAISDLSGEAFF.

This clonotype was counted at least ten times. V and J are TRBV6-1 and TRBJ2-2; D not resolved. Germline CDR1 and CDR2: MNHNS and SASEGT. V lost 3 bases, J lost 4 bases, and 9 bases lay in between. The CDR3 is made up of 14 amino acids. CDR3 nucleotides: TGTGCCAGCAGTGAGTTCAGGACCACCGGGGAGCTGTTTTTT. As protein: CASSEFRTTGELFF.